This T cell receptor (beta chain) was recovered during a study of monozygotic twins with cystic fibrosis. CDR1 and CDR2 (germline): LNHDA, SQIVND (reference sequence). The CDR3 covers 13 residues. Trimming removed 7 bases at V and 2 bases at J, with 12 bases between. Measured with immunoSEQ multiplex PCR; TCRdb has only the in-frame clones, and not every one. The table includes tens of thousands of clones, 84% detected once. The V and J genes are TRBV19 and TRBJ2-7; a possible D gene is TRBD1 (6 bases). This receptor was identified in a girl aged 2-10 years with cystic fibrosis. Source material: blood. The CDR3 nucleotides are TGTGCCAGTACCGATTCAGGGGCCTACGAGCAGTACTTC. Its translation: CASTDSGAYEQYF.